The TCR beta chain under discussion was sequenced for a study of CD8+ T cells in alopecia areata. Study at large: A regimen of oral tofacitinib, 5 to 10 mg twice daily, was given to treated patients. Tofacitinib ran 6 to 18 months, followed by 6 months off drug. General study points: Clonality exceeded that of normal scalp in lesional scalp, most notably in alopecia totalis/universalis. Mouse data revealed clearer TCR sharing than patient data did, a gap possibly tied to HLA.

Extraction of RNA preceded its reverse transcription into cDNA, which served as the sequencing template. The assay was immunoSEQ multiplex PCR, and TCRdb's table has in-frame clones only and misses some. This table holds 150,000 to 200,000 clones, roughly 66% found once. With regard to this clone: Its antigen is as yet unknown.

V dropped 11 bases and J dropped 0; count of bases not matched to a gene: 8. CDR1 and CDR2 from the germline V gene are MNHEY and SVGAGI. The CDR3 contains 14 residues. The chain uses TRBV6-5 and TRBJ2-7; TRBD2 aligns across 9 bases. The origin of this receptor is a human donor with alopecia areata. The material sequenced was CD8+ T cells sorted from blood, taken at week 0. CDR3 protein: CASAERGASYEQYF. The CDR3 DNA follows: TGTGCCTCCGCCGAGCGGGGGGCCTCCTACGAGCAGTACTTC.